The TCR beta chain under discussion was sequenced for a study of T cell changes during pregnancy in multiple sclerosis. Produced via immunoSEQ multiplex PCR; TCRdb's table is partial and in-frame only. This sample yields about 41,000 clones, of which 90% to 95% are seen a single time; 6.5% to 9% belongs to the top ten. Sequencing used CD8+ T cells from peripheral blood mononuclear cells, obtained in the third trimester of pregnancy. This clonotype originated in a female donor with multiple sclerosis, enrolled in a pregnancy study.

CDR3 protein: CASSLRIRDQQNEQFF. The CDR3 DNA is TGTGCCAGCAGCTTACGGATCCGAGACCAACAGAATGAGCAGTTCTTC. This chain links TRBV7-6 with TRBJ2-1; D uncertain. V lost 2 bases and J 7 bases, leaving 18 bases between the germline ends. CDR3 length equals 16 residues. Germline values: CDR1 SGHVS, CDR2 FNYEAQ.